A single sample gave rise to the 15 T cell receptor beta chains below, sequenced in a study of identical twins (dated by TCRdb to about 2016). Libraries came from 5' RACE. Sequencing took place on an Illumina HiSeq 2000. In-frame beta chains were kept once TCRdb had trimmed the public reads at Q25 with fastp and called clones with MiXCR. Each entry merges the rows of one CDR3 protein and shows their most common DNA and genes. In all, the sample holds roughly 710,000 distinct CDR3 sequences, and 6.1% of those were seen once. The leading ten clones occupy 1.5% to 2% of the sample. What was sequenced was naive T cells sorted from blood. The cell subset or site tag for this specimen amounts to: cells isolated with a human naive T-cell isolation kit. These receptor sequences come from a man between 18 and 29 years old in good health.

This clonotype was found many times. The V gene is TRBV5-1, the J gene TRBJ1-2; TRBD1 matches at 10 bases. Germline V gives CDR1 SGHRS, CDR2 YFSETQ. This CDR3 has 15 residues. Germline trimming cut 4 bases from V and 4 bases from J; bases unmatched to any gene: 7. The CDR3 nucleotides are TGCGCCAGCAGCCTAACCGGGACAGGGGTCTATGGCTACACCTTC. Translating it yields CASSLTGTGVYGYTF. The variable domain in full, completed from reference TRBV5-1 and TRBJ1-2, reads KAGVTQTPRYLIKTRGQQVTLSCSPISGHRSVSWYQQTPGQGLQFLFEYFSETQRNKGNFPGRFSGRQFSNSRSEMNVSTLELGDSALYLCASSLTGTGVYGYTFGSGTRLTVV.

This clonotype was counted only a few times. The genes are TRBV6-2 or TRBV6-3 and TRBJ2-7; D ambiguous. V was trimmed by 1 base and J by 3 bases, leaving 7 bases between them. The CDR3 runs to 13 residues. The germline gives CDR1 MNHEY, CDR2 SVGEGT. The DNA for the CDR3 is TGTGCCAGCAGTTACTTAAGTGGCTACGAGCAGTACTTC. Protein: CASSYLSGYEQYF.

V gene TRBV6-1 combines with J gene TRBJ2-1, with TRBD2 matching over 10 bases. This CDR3 region has 14 residues. J gave up 8 bases and V 7 bases, and 8 bases lay outside the gene matches. Germline V gene data show CDR1 as MNHNS and CDR2 as SASEGT. The CDR3 DNA is TGTGCCAGCATGAGCGGGAGGGCCACCGATGAGCAGTTCTTC. It codes for CASMSGRATDEQFF.

This clonotype occurred many times. The chain is built from TRBV27 and TRBJ2-7; TRBD1 might be the D (6 bases). The germline V gene has CDR1 MNHEY and CDR2 SMNVEV (reference sequence). V dropped 2 bases and J dropped 4 bases, with 15 bases sitting between them. The CDR3 is made up of 15 amino acids. The CDR3 loop reads CASSLQATGSYEQYF. The CDR3 bases are TGTGCCAGCAGTTTACAAGCGACAGGCTCGTACGAGCAGTACTTC.

The V call is TRBV30, the J call TRBJ2-1; D possibly corresponds to TRBD1 (6 bases). In germline, CDR1 is GTSNPN, CDR2 SVGIG (reference sequence). Deletions cut 5 bases from V and 0 bases from J, with 8 bases between. CDR3 length equals 13 residues. CDR3: CAWADSSYNEQFF. DNA of the CDR3: TGTGCCTGGGCGGACAGCTCCTACAATGAGCAGTTCTTC.

This clonotype was seen many times. This chain's CDR3 is CSAPTGLGNQPQHF. CDR3 sequence (DNA): TGCAGTGCGCCAACAGGGTTGGGCAATCAGCCCCAGCATTTT. The V gene is TRBV20-1, the J gene TRBJ1-5; possibly TRBD1 for D (6 bases). Germline V CDR1 and CDR2: DFQATT, SNEGSKA (reference sequence). V was pared by 6 bases and J by 2 bases, with 14 bases between. This CDR3 spans 14 amino acids.

This clonotype was seen repeatedly, ten times or more. This chain links TRBV6-2 or TRBV6-3 with TRBJ2-1; 15 nucleotides agree with TRBD2. V shed 5 bases, J shed 4 bases, and the junction held 6 bases outside the gene matches. The germline gives CDR1 MNHEY, CDR2 SVGEGT. The CDR3 covers 17 residues. CDR3 in DNA: TGTGCCAGCAGTCCTCCGGGACTAGCGGGAGGTTACAATGAGCAGTTCTTC. Residues: CASSPPGLAGGYNEQFF.

The J gene is TRBJ2-7, the V gene TRBV20-1; D is ambiguous. The V end lost 6 bases, the J end lost 9 bases, and 9 bases lay between the germline ends. The CDR3 has 9 residues. CDR1 is DFQATT and CDR2 is SNEGSKA in the germline V gene (reference sequence). The CDR3 nucleotides are TGCAGTGCCTCGTTTGGGCAGTACTTC. Translating it yields CSASFGQYF.

This clonotype was picked up many times. The rearrangement links TRBV28 to TRBJ2-7; TRBD2 agrees at 8 bases. This CDR3 contains 14 residues. Germline loops: CDR1 MDHEN, CDR2 SYDVKM. J gave up 3 bases and V 3 bases, and 4 bases lay outside the gene matches. CDR3 coding DNA: TGTGCCAGCAGTTTCGCGGGGGGATACTACGAGCAGTACTTC. Protein product: CASSFAGGYYEQYF.

This clonotype occurred many times. The J gene is TRBJ1-6, the V gene TRBV12-3 or TRBV12-4; D perhaps matches TRBD1 (5 bases). The CDR3 has 11 amino acids. With 3 bases removed from V and 13 bases from J, the gap between germline ends came to 7 bases. Here the CDR3 reads CASSFGGPLHF. CDR3 sequence (DNA): TGTGCCAGCAGTTTTGGGGGGCCCCTCCACTTT.

This clonotype was detected ten times or more. V gene TRBV7-9 combines with J gene TRBJ2-3; D not resolved. Germline-derived CDR1 and CDR2 are SEHNR and FQNEAQ (reference sequence). V lost 10 bases and J 5 bases, leaving 10 bases between the germline ends. The CDR3 is made up of 11 amino acids. CDR3 DNA: TGTGCCACTCACTGGGGAGATACGCAGTATTTT. Its translation is CATHWGDTQYF.

Ten or more counts support this clonotype. The chain has TRBV9 and TRBJ2-1; TRBD2 might be the D (5 bases). The CDR3 length is 17 residues. CDR1 is SGDLS and CDR2 is YYNGEE in the germline V gene. V lost 1 base to trimming and J lost 0 bases, with 14 bases between them. For the CDR3, the DNA is TGTGCCAGCAGCGTACAAACGACGGGGTCCTCCTACAATGAGCAGTTCTTC. Translation: CASSVQTTGSSYNEQFF. The full variable domain, in which reference TRBV9 and TRBJ2-1 provide the parts outside the CDR3, is DSGVTQTPKHLITATGQRVTLRCSPRSGDLSVYWYQQSLDQGLQFLIQYYNGEERAKGNILERFSAQQFPDLHSELNLSSLELGDSALYFCASSVQTTGSSYNEQFFGPGTRLTVL.

This clonotype was seen a few times. In DNA, the CDR3 is TGTGCCAGCAGCTTGGTCGTGGGGAATCAGCCCCAGCATTTT. Residues: CASSLVVGNQPQHF. This sequence joins TRBV5-5 and TRBJ1-5; D call uncertain. V lost 0 bases and J lost 4, with 8 bases in between. CDR3 length: 14 amino acids. Germline V lookup: CDR1 SGHKS, CDR2 YYEKEE (reference sequence).

This clonotype was counted many times. The rearrangement uses TRBV11-2 and TRBJ2-7, with a tentative D call TRBD2 (5 bases). Germline loops: CDR1 SGHAT, CDR2 FQNNGV. Trimming stripped 1 base from V and 2 bases from J, with 9 bases between. There are 14 residues in the CDR3. For the CDR3, the DNA is TGTGCCAGCAGCTTAGGTCGAGGGCCCTACGAGCAGTACTTC. Amino acid sequence: CASSLGRGPYEQYF.

This clonotype was seen a handful of times. The V call is TRBV18, the J call TRBJ1-1, with D maybe TRBD1 (6 bases). The CDR3 is 14 residues long. Trimming pared 2 bases from V and 3 bases from J, leaving 10 bases between. From germline, CDR1 is KGHSH and CDR2 LQKENI. The CDR3 region is CASSPVGQYTEAFF. CDR3 nucleotide sequence: TGTGCCAGCTCACCAGTAGGACAGTACACTGAAGCTTTCTTT.